The 10 T cell receptor beta chains in this list originate from one sample, sequenced in a study of blood T cell repertoires in COVID-19. The table came from immunoSEQ multiplex PCR; TCRdb's copy has only in-frame clones and leaves some out. This sample has around 29,000 clones, with approximately 91% found just once. Input material: peripheral blood. These receptors originate from a man aged 70 or older with active COVID-19.

The J gene is TRBJ1-6, the V gene TRBV12-3 or TRBV12-4; unclear D gene. V lost 1 base and J 8 bases, leaving 6 bases between the germline ends. CDR3 length equals 13 residues. CDR3 bases: TGTGCCAGCAGTTTAGTGGCGGATTCACCCCTCCACTTT. Encoded protein: CASSLVADSPLHF.

This clone showed up just once. The chain recombines TRBV13 with TRBJ1-3, with unresolved D. The CDR3 is 17 residues long. V shed 3 bases and J shed 0 bases, with 15 bases lying between them. Looked up from germline, CDR1 is PRHDT and CDR2 is FYEKMQ (reference sequence). DNA of the CDR3: TGTGCCAGCAGCTTGAACACGGACTTCGCCTCTGGAAACACCATATATTTT. This gives the protein CASSLNTDFASGNTIYF.

The J gene is TRBJ2-7, the V gene TRBV5-1; TRBD2 agrees at 12 bases. The CDR3 contains 15 residues. Per germline, CDR1 SGHRS and CDR2 YFSETQ. V was pared by 4 bases and J by 4 bases, with 6 bases of the junction left unmatched. CDR3 in DNA: TGCGCCAGCAGCCAATTGACTAGCGGGAGTTACGAGCAGTACTTC. As protein: CASSQLTSGSYEQYF.

The chain joins TRBV14 to TRBJ2-3; TRBD2 is a possible D gene (7 bases). Trimming removed 4 bases from V and 2 bases from J, with 16 bases in between. Germline loops: CDR1 SGHDN, CDR2 FVKESK. This CDR3 region has 16 residues. CDR3 in amino acids: CASSRGGAGLTDTQYF. Here the CDR3 DNA reads TGTGCCAGCAGCCGGGGGGGCGCTGGACTCACAGATACGCAGTATTTT.

The chain uses TRBV4-3 and TRBJ2-5, with a weak D call TRBD1 (5 bases). From germline, CDR1 is LGHNA and CDR2 YSLEER. The CDR3 consists of 15 residues. With 3 bases removed from V and 5 bases from J, the gap between germline ends came to 16 bases. Written as DNA, the CDR3 is TGCGCCAGCAGCCAGGGGCCTCGGAATGGGGAGACCCAGTACTTC. This encodes CASSQGPRNGETQYF.

DNA for the CDR3: TGTGCCAGCAGCTTGGGCTGGGGGCAAGTTAATGAAAAACTGTTTTTT. It is translated as CASSLGWGQVNEKLFF. The chain couples TRBV5-5 to TRBJ1-4, with D possibly being TRBD1 (6 bases). V was cut by 0 bases and J by 4 bases, with 13 bases left in between. Germline CDR1 reads SGHKS; CDR2 reads YYEKEE (reference sequence). There are 16 residues in the CDR3.

The rearrangement uses TRBV6-5 and TRBJ1-1, with a possible D match to TRBD1 (5 bases). With 6 bases removed from V and 4 bases from J, the gap between germline ends came to 15 bases. CDR1 is MNHEY and CDR2 is SVGAGI in the germline V gene. The CDR3 consists of 14 residues. CDR3 coding DNA: TGTGCCAGCAGGCCACCGTGGCAGGGCACTGAAGCTTTCTTT. Its protein is CASRPPWQGTEAFF.

This clone was observed once. The rearrangement links TRBV27 to TRBJ2-4, with TRBD2 matching 10 bases. The V and J ends lost 5 bases and 7 bases, in that order; junction bases with no gene match: 11. The germline V gene encodes CDR1 MNHEY and CDR2 SMNVEV (reference sequence). The CDR3 covers 16 residues. The CDR3 spells CASSGRGAGGENIQYF. The CDR3 region has the DNA TGTGCCAGCAGTGGCCGAGGAGCGGGAGGGGAGAACATTCAGTACTTC.

The CDR3 is CAWGYQGQLNTEAFF. DNA of the CDR3: TGTGCCTGGGGCTACCAGGGGCAGCTGAACACTGAAGCTTTCTTT. This chain joins TRBV30 and TRBJ1-1; maybe TRBD1 (6 bases). Germline CDR1 reads GTSNPN; CDR2 reads SVGIG (reference sequence). V was cut by 5 bases and J by 0 bases, with 16 bases left in between. This CDR3 spans 15 amino acids.

The chain carries TRBV18 and TRBJ2-7, with TRBD2 matching 11 bases. Germline CDR1 KGHSH, CDR2 LQKENI. CDR3 length equals 18 residues. The J segment lost 1 base and the V segment lost 0 bases, leaving 8 bases of the junction unmatched. Written as DNA, the CDR3 is TGTGCCAGCTCACCACCCCTAGCGGGAGGCCAGATTTCCTACGAGCAGTACTTC. It translates to CASSPPLAGGQISYEQYF.